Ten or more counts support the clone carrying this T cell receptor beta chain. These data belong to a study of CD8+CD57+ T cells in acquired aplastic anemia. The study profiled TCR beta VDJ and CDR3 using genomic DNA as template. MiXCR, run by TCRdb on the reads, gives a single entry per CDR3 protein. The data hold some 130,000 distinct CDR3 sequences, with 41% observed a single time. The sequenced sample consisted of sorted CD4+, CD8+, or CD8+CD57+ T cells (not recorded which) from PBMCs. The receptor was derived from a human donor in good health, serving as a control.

CDR3 nucleotide sequence: TGTGCCAGCAGCTTGGCTCGGACAGGCTACTTCACAGATACGCAGTATTTT. This codes for CASSLARTGYFTDTQYF. The chain combines TRBV5-5 with TRBJ2-3, with TRBD1 matching 7 bases. J lost 2 bases, V lost 0 bases, and 9 bases had no gene match. The CDR3 contains 17 residues. The V gene's germline CDR1 is SGHKS and CDR2 YYEKEE (reference sequence).